This entry describes one T cell receptor beta chain. This record belongs to a study of T-cell reconstitution after alpha-beta-depleted transplantation in children. The CDR3 loop spans 12 amino acids. V was clipped by 7 bases and J by 8 bases, with 12 bases between them. Germline assignment: CDR1 MNHEY and CDR2 SVGEGT. The library targeted TCRbeta and was prepared with unique molecular identifiers. One entry per CDR3 protein results from TCRdb running MiXCR on the PCR reads. The repertoire holds over 550,000 distinct CDR3 sequences, with over 9.5% as singletons. V and J are TRBV6-2 or TRBV6-3 and TRBJ2-1, with D possibly TRBD2 on 5 matching bases. The receptor's source is a human donor who donated a stem cell graft to a child with acute myeloid leukemia. This specimen consisted of PBMCs from the stem cell graft donor, obtained from the stem cell graft. In DNA, the CDR3 is TGTGCCAGCAATCTAGCCGGGGATGAGCAGTTCTTC. Translation gives CASNLAGDEQFF.